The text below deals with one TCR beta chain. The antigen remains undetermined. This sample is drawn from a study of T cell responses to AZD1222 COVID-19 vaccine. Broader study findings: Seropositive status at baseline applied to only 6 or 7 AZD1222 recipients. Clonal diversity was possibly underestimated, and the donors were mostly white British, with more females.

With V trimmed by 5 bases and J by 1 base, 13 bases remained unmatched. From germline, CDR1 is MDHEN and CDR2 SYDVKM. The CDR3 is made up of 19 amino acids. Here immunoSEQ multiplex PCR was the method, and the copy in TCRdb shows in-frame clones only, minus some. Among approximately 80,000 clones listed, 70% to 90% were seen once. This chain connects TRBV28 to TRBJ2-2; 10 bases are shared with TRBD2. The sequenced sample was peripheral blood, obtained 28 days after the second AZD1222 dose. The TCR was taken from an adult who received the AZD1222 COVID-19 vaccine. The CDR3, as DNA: TGTGCCAGCAGTCATCCACCCTGGCTAGCGGGAGAGAACACCGGGGAGCTGTTTTTT. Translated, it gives CASSHPPWLAGENTGELFF.